This TCR beta chain was identified in a study of cytomegalovirus exposure and HLA in healthy donors. Study-level points and caveats: In a later analysis, TCR association rates varied by HLA locus: DRB1 most, HLA-C fewest. Confirmation in vitro established that a few CMV-associated chains were specific for CMV antigens. Immune exposure information comprised only CMV serostatus.

In the case of this clone: The antigen is unknown. A read error may account for a junction end that differs from germline.

13 Jbeta primers and 60 Vbeta primers were used for the PCR. TCRdb keeps only in-frame clones here, not all; method: immunoSEQ multiplex PCR. The table lists some 110,000 clones, approximately 79% of them singletons, with more than 2% in the top ten. Germline V gene data show CDR1 as LNHDA and CDR2 as SQIVND (reference sequence). The CDR3 covers 16 residues. This sequence joins TRBV19 and TRBJ2-7, with TRBD1 identical over 8 bases. This clonotype originated in a man aged 25-40 years in good health and CMV-seronegative. What was sequenced was PBMCs. Written as DNA, the CDR3 is TGTACCAGTAGTCGACCCCAGGGGGCAAGTCCCTACGAGCAGTACTTC. The encoded protein is CTSSRPQGASPYEQYF.